The 4 T cell receptor beta chains below come from one sample, sequenced in a study of identical twins. TCRdb re-called the 5' RACE reads with MiXCR, one entry per CDR3 protein. The sample includes about 260,000 distinct CDR3 sequences, approximately 7% of them seen just once. Separately, the same data were catalogued under a study of yellow fever vaccine responses in identical twins.

The specimen sequenced was memory (CD45RO+) T cells sorted from blood. These receptors were taken from a woman aged 18-29 years in good health.

This clonotype was recorded many times. The chain has TRBV7-6 and TRBJ2-5, with D perhaps TRBD1 or TRBD2 (5 bases each). This CDR3 has 14 residues. Germline CDR1 SGHVS, CDR2 FNYEAQ. Trimming shortened V by 5 bases and J by 7 bases, and 17 bases separated the two germline ends. CDR3 loop: CASSPAEGTGTQYF. DNA for the CDR3: TGTGCCAGCAGCCCCGCAGAGGGCACAGGGACCCAGTACTTC.

This clonotype was seen more than once but under ten times. The chain employs TRBV19 and TRBJ2-6; no firm D call. The germline V gene has CDR1 LNHDA and CDR2 SQIVND (reference sequence). The V gene lost 10 bases and the J gene lost 0 bases, with 16 bases spanning the gap. The CDR3 totals 16 residues. CDR3 DNA sequence: TGTGCCACCTCAAACTCGGTCGGCTCTGGGGCCAACGTCCTGACTTTC. Protein product: CATSNSVGSGANVLTF.

This clonotype was seen a few times. This chain uses TRBV20-1 with TRBJ2-5, with D hard to call. V lost 2 bases, J lost 2 bases, and 9 bases lay in between. Germline V CDR1 and CDR2: DFQATT, SNEGSKA (reference sequence). This CDR3 comprises 13 residues. DNA for the CDR3: TGCAGTGCTAGACCCCACTATCAAGAGACCCAGTACTTC. Protein: CSARPHYQETQYF.

This clonotype was seen ten or more times. This sequence joins TRBV18 and TRBJ2-1; D gene uncertain. Trimming cost V 0 bases and J 0 bases, with 6 bases left between them. The CDR3 has 15 amino acids. Germline V CDR1 and CDR2: KGHSH, LQKENI. CDR3 DNA: TGTGCCAGCTCACCACCCGGTAGCTCCTACAATGAGCAGTTCTTC. Encoded protein: CASSPPGSSYNEQFF.